A single sample gave rise to the 31 T cell receptor beta chains below, sequenced in a study of graft-versus-host responses after intestinal transplantation. No antigen has been identified for these receptors. TCRdb's copy holds only in-frame clones and misses some; the assay was immunoSEQ multiplex PCR. The profile covers 130,000 or so clones, with just over 90% appearing a single time and over 0.15% taken by the ten largest. The sample was unstimulated CD4+ T cells sorted from spleen or lymph node cells, taken before intestinal transplant. All receptors come from a human donor who received an intestinal transplant.

V usage is TRBV2 and J usage is TRBJ1-2; tentatively, D is TRBD1 (5 bases). V shed 4 bases and J shed 5 bases, with 8 bases lying between them. The germline gives CDR1 SNHLY, CDR2 FYNNEI. The CDR3 loop spans 12 amino acids. CDR3: CASSAGGYGYTF. For the CDR3, the DNA is TGTGCCAGCAGTGCGGGGGGTTATGGCTACACCTTC.

This chain links TRBV6-5 with TRBJ2-1; 8 bases line up with TRBD2. V gave up 10 bases and J gave up 5 bases; unmatched junction bases: 7. The germline V gene has CDR1 MNHEY and CDR2 SVGAGI. The CDR3 consists of 13 residues. Here the CDR3 DNA reads TGTGCCACCGGGAGGGGGGGGAACAATGAGCAGTTCTTC. Amino acids: CATGRGGNNEQFF.

The chain combines TRBV7-9 with TRBJ2-7; D gene uncertain. CDR3 length equals 15 residues. The V and J ends lost 2 bases and 7 bases respectively, with 18 bases between them. CDR1 SEHNR and CDR2 FQNEAQ come from the germline V gene (reference sequence). The CDR3 protein is CASSLKVSDAREQYF. Here the CDR3 DNA reads TGTGCCAGCAGCTTAAAGGTCTCGGACGCCCGGGAGCAGTACTTC.

V gene TRBV11-3 combines with J gene TRBJ2-1; D gene unclear. Germline CDR1 is SGHNT and CDR2 is YENEEA. CDR3 length: 13 amino acids. Trimming removed 1 base from V and 10 bases from J, with 11 bases in between. As DNA, the CDR3 is TGTGCCAGCAGCTTAGTGGGTTCGCCAGAGCAGTTCTTC. It encodes CASSLVGSPEQFF.

The V gene is TRBV10-3, the J gene TRBJ1-1, with D possibly TRBD1 on 5 matching bases. The germline CDR1 and CDR2 sequences are ENHRY and SYGVKD. Trimming removed 11 bases at V and 4 bases at J, with 17 bases between. This CDR3 has 13 residues. In DNA, the CDR3 is TGTGCCGTCACGAGCGGGGGTATCACTGAAGCTTTCTTT. This encodes CAVTSGGITEAFF.

The V call is TRBV9, the J call TRBJ2-2, with 11 bases aligning to TRBD2. Trimming cost V 2 bases and J 4 bases; bases outside gene matches: 10. Per the germline V gene, CDR1 is SGDLS and CDR2 is YYNGEE. This CDR3 has 18 amino acids. As DNA, the CDR3 is TGTGCCAGCAGCGTTTTGCCTAGCGGGGGGACCGTCACCGGGGAGCTGTTTTTT. Its protein product is CASSVLPSGGTVTGELFF.

The chain uses TRBV15 and TRBJ1-2; D is unresolved. The V end was cut by 5 bases, the J end by 0 bases, with 10 bases between. The CDR3 extends over 14 amino acids. Germline CDR1 and CDR2: LNHNV and YYDKDF (reference sequence). The CDR3 spells CATSSDYSNYGYTF. CDR3 DNA: TGTGCCACCAGCTCAGATTACTCTAACTATGGCTACACCTTC.

The V call is TRBV20-1, the J call TRBJ2-3; D is undetermined. The CDR3 runs 11 residues. Per the germline V gene, CDR1 is DFQATT and CDR2 is SNEGSKA (reference sequence). V lost 0 bases to trimming and J lost 5 bases, with 3 bases between them. CDR3 residues: CSARDRDTQYF. CDR3 DNA: TGCAGTGCTAGAGATAGAGATACGCAGTATTTT.

This chain connects TRBV14 to TRBJ2-7; 10 nucleotides agree with TRBD1. The CDR3 consists of 18 residues. Germline loops: CDR1 SGHDN, CDR2 FVKESK. V lost 3 bases and J lost 4; bases outside the gene matches: 15. The CDR3 DNA reads TGTGCCAGCAGCCATCTCGGGAGAGACAGGGGGCGCTTTTACGAGCAGTACTTC. Translated: CASSHLGRDRGRFYEQYF. Full variable domain (outside the CDR3, taken from reference TRBV14 and TRBJ2-7): EAGVTQFPSHSVIEKGQTVTLRCDPISGHDNLYWYRRVMGKEIKFLLHFVKESKQDESGMPNNRFLAERTGGTYSTLKVQPAELEDSGVYFCASSHLGRDRGRFYEQYFGPGTRLTVT.

Points on this clone: The germline gene is not matched at one end of the junction; a read error may be the cause. The chain uses TRBV13 and TRBJ2-7, with D tentatively TRBD1 (6 bases). The CDR3 loop spans 14 amino acids. Germline V gene sequence: CDR1 PRHDT, CDR2 FYEKMQ (reference sequence). This CDR3 is CAGRGEGQSYEQYF. As DNA, the CDR3 is TGTGCCGGCAGGGGAGAGGGGCAGTCCTACGAGCAGTACTTC.

This chain uses TRBV11-3 with TRBJ1-1; possibly TRBD1 for D (6 bases). V lost 4 bases and J 1 base, leaving 10 bases between the germline ends. The CDR3 covers 14 residues. Germline loops: CDR1 SGHNT, CDR2 YENEEA. In DNA form, the CDR3 reads TGTGCCAGCAGCTACAGGGCAGAGAACACTGAAGCTTTCTTT. Its translation is CASSYRAENTEAFF.

Remarks on this clone: Other nucleotide sequences from this sample produce the same CDR3. V gene TRBV18 combines with J gene TRBJ1-2; the D is unclear. The CDR3 runs 11 residues. The V end was cut by 5 bases, the J end by 4 bases, with 5 bases between. Germline V gene lookup returns CDR1 KGHSH and CDR2 LQKENI. The CDR3, as DNA: TGTGCCAGCTCATCGAGCTATGGCTACACCTTC. This sequence encodes CASSSSYGYTF.

The chain carries TRBV12-5 and TRBJ1-2; D may be TRBD1 (5 bases). Germline values: CDR1 LGHNT, CDR2 FRNRAP. The CDR3 has 16 residues. Trimming took 0 bases from V and 7 from J, leaving 18 bases between them. CDR3 sequence reads: CASGLVPLLGALGYTF. The CDR3 bases are TGTGCTAGTGGTTTGGTCCCTCTCCTCGGGGCGCTTGGCTACACCTTC.

The rearrangement joins TRBV6-1 to TRBJ1-5; 9 nucleotides agree with TRBD1. The CDR3 is 16 residues long. Germline V gene data show CDR1 as MNHNS and CDR2 as SASEGT. V trimming: 3 bases; J trimming: 2 bases; junction bases outside the gene matches: 5. CDR3 coding DNA: TGTGCCAGCAGTGAGGGGGGACAGGGTCGCAATCAGCCCCAGCATTTT. Translating it yields CASSEGGQGRNQPQHF.

The CDR3 here is CSVDLGGRDTQYF. The CDR3 nucleotides are TGCAGCGTTGACCTCGGGGGGCGGGATACGCAGTATTTT. The chain links TRBV29-1 to TRBJ2-3; D may be TRBD2 (7 bases). V was cut by 3 bases and J by 6 bases, with 13 bases left in between. CDR3 size: 13 residues. Per the germline V gene, CDR1 is SQVTM and CDR2 is ANQGSEA.

This chain uses TRBV11-1 with TRBJ2-1; D gene uncertain. In germline, CDR1 is SGHAT, CDR2 FQDESV (reference sequence). The CDR3 has 15 amino acids. The V end was cut by 4 bases, the J end by 8 bases, with 18 bases between. The CDR3 here is CASSSSTVDDYEQFF. The CDR3 DNA follows: TGTGCCAGCAGCTCCTCTACCGTAGACGATTATGAGCAGTTCTTC.

The chain couples TRBV20-1 to TRBJ1-1; D is possibly TRBD1 (6 bases). Germline CDR1 reads DFQATT; CDR2 reads SNEGSKA (reference sequence). V was trimmed by 5 bases and J by 4 bases, leaving 8 bases between them. This CDR3 comprises 11 residues. This chain's CDR3 is CSAGQTTEAFF. CDR3 DNA: TGCAGTGCTGGACAGACCACTGAAGCTTTCTTT.

The genes are TRBV4-2 and TRBJ2-2, with TRBD2 matching over 12 bases. Germline trimming cut 4 bases from V and 5 bases from J; bases unmatched to any gene: 8. This CDR3 is built from 17 residues. CDR1 and CDR2 (germline): LGHNA, YNFKEQ. CDR3 DNA sequence: TGTGCCAGCAGCCTGGGACTAGCGGGCGATACTACCGGGGAGCTGTTTTTT. This gives the protein CASSLGLAGDTTGELFF.

V gene TRBV5-1 combines with J gene TRBJ1-6; 9 nucleotides agree with TRBD1. With 5 bases clipped from V and 8 bases from J, the junction kept 5 bases outside the gene matches. Looked up from germline, CDR1 is SGHRS and CDR2 is YFSETQ. The CDR3 is 14 amino acids. CDR3 nucleotide sequence: TGCGCCAGCAGTCCGGGACAGGGACATTCACCCCTCCACTTT. It yields the protein CASSPGQGHSPLHF. The full variable domain, its missing parts supplied by reference TRBV5-1 and TRBJ1-6, is KAGVTQTPRYLIKTRGQQVTLSCSPISGHRSVSWYQQTPGQGLQFLFEYFSETQRNKGNFPGRFSGRQFSNSRSEMNVSTLELGDSALYLCASSPGQGHSPLHFGNGTRLTVT.

V gene TRBV9 combines with J gene TRBJ2-1; TRBD2 matches 9 bases. Germline CDR1 reads SGDLS; CDR2 reads YYNGEE. The CDR3 contains 17 residues. The V gene end was trimmed by 0 bases and the J gene end by 6 bases; junction bases not matched to a gene: 10. In nucleotides, the CDR3 is TGTGCCAGCAGCGTAGTTCCCCTGGCGGGGGGGGGCAATGAGCAGTTCTTC. Translating gives CASSVVPLAGGGNEQFF.

The chain carries TRBV29-1 and TRBJ1-4; D is perhaps TRBD1 (6 bases). Germline CDR1 is SQVTM and CDR2 is ANQGSEA. Trimming took off 5 bases at V and 7 bases at J, with 14 bases between the two ends. The CDR3 has 13 residues. As DNA, the CDR3 is TGCAGCGTTCAGACAGGCCAGGTTGAAAAACTGTTTTTT. It translates to CSVQTGQVEKLFF.

The chain links TRBV18 to TRBJ2-7; D gene ambiguous. CDR3 length equals 13 residues. CDR1 is KGHSH and CDR2 is LQKENI in the germline V gene. The ends were cut back, 5 bases at V and 0 bases at J, with 8 bases in the middle. In DNA, the CDR3 is TGTGCCAGCTCAACAGTTAGCTCCTACGAGCAGTACTTC. As protein: CASSTVSSYEQYF.

J is TRBJ2-1 and V is TRBV29-1; possibly TRBD2 for D (9 bases). V lost 7 bases and J lost 10, with 32 bases in between. Germline loops: CDR1 SQVTM, CDR2 ANQGSEA. This CDR3 spans 17 amino acids. CDR3 protein: CSGRGGQVGVPMREQFF. The CDR3 region has the DNA TGCAGCGGGCGGGGGGGACAGGTGGGAGTCCCAATGCGAGAGCAGTTCTTC.

CDR3 sequence reads: CAWRRTGYTF. The CDR3 DNA reads as TGTGCCTGGAGACGGACTGGCTACACCTTC. This chain joins TRBV30 and TRBJ1-2; D call uncertain. This CDR3 region has 10 residues. Germline CDR1 GTSNPN, CDR2 SVGIG (reference sequence). Deletions cut 3 bases from V and 7 bases from J, with 6 bases between.

The chain employs TRBV5-1 and TRBJ1-1; D gene unclear. Trimming took off 5 bases at V and 4 bases at J, with 12 bases between the two ends. From germline, CDR1 is SGHRS and CDR2 YFSETQ. The CDR3 has 13 residues. As DNA, the CDR3 is TGCGCCAGCAGACTGGACTGGGGCACTGAAGCTTTCTTT. The encoded protein is CASRLDWGTEAFF. The whole variable domain, filled in from reference TRBV5-1 and TRBJ1-1, reads KAGVTQTPRYLIKTRGQQVTLSCSPISGHRSVSWYQQTPGQGLQFLFEYFSETQRNKGNFPGRFSGRQFSNSRSEMNVSTLELGDSALYLCASRLDWGTEAFFGQGTRLTVV.

This chain connects TRBV2 to TRBJ2-1, with D perhaps matching TRBD1 (6 bases). Germline assignment: CDR1 SNHLY and CDR2 FYNNEI. V dropped 3 bases and J dropped 12 bases, with 18 bases sitting between them. CDR3 length equals 14 residues. CDR3 region: CASSDRGGPFSQFF. CDR3 DNA sequence: TGTGCCAGCAGTGATCGAGGGGGTCCCTTTTCGCAGTTCTTC.

V is TRBV14 and J is TRBJ2-3, with a weak D call TRBD1 (5 bases). V lost 2 bases to trimming and J lost 2 bases, with 8 bases between them. CDR1 and CDR2 (germline): SGHDN, FVKESK. There are 14 residues in the CDR3. The CDR3 is CASSQLQDTDTQYF. The CDR3 nucleotides read TGTGCCAGCAGCCAACTACAGGACACAGATACGCAGTATTTT. The full variable domain, completed using reference TRBV14 and TRBJ2-3, is EAGVTQFPSHSVIEKGQTVTLRCDPISGHDNLYWYRRVMGKEIKFLLHFVKESKQDESGMPNNRFLAERTGGTYSTLKVQPAELEDSGVYFCASSQLQDTDTQYFGPGTRLTVL.

V gene TRBV6-5 combines with J gene TRBJ2-7, with D tentatively TRBD1 (6 bases). Germline V gene data show CDR1 as MNHEY and CDR2 as SVGAGI. With 6 bases removed from V and 9 bases from J, the gap between germline ends came to 12 bases. CDR3 length equals 11 residues. This chain's CDR3 is CASRQGIRQYF. For the CDR3, the DNA is TGTGCCAGCAGACAGGGTATTAGGCAGTACTTC.

The V call is TRBV6-1, the J call TRBJ2-1, with 7 bases identical to TRBD1. This CDR3 is 14 amino acids long. The germline gives CDR1 MNHNS, CDR2 SASEGT. The V and J ends lost 2 bases and 7 bases, in that order; junction bases with no gene match: 5. CDR3 amino acids: CASSEPGGGNEQFF. The CDR3 region has the DNA TGTGCCAGCAGTGAACCAGGGGGTGGGAATGAGCAGTTCTTC.

V gene TRBV5-1 combines with J gene TRBJ2-5; perhaps TRBD1 as D (6 bases). Germline V gene sequence: CDR1 SGHRS, CDR2 YFSETQ. CDR3 length: 14 amino acids. Trimming left V 3 bases short and J 4 bases short, with 13 bases between. In nucleotides, the CDR3 is TGCGCCAGCAGCTCGACAGGTCGGGGAGAGACCCAGTACTTC. Translated, it gives CASSSTGRGETQYF.

The V gene is TRBV11-2, the J gene TRBJ2-7, with no clear D. CDR1 is SGHAT and CDR2 is FQNNGV in the germline V gene. The length of the CDR3 is 15 residues. V lost 5 bases, J lost 0 bases, and 14 bases lay in between. CDR3: CASSRRRRYSYEQYF. The CDR3 DNA reads TGTGCCAGCAGCCGCCGACGGCGATACTCCTACGAGCAGTACTTC. Full variable domain (outside the CDR3, taken from reference TRBV11-2 and TRBJ2-7): EAGVAQSPRYKIIEKRQSVAFWCNPISGHATLYWYQQILGQGPKLLIQFQNNGVVDDSQLPKDRFSAERLKGVDSTLKIQPAKLEDSAVYLCASSRRRRYSYEQYFGPGTRLTVT.